Given below is one T cell receptor beta chain in context. This specimen belongs to a study of T cells expressing NK-cell markers. Germline CDR1 reads GTSNPN; CDR2 reads SVGIG (reference sequence). The CDR3 extends over 12 amino acids. TCR beta cDNA was made by 5'RACE template switching with UMIs. Reanalyzing the 5' RACE reads, TCRdb keeps one entry per CDR3 protein, without DNA. Its table records almost 450,000 distinct CDR3 sequences. The sequence was collected from a woman between 18 and 70 years old in good health. Sequencing input: blood T cells: a sorted CD56 or NKG2C T cell subset, CD4+ or CD8+ T cells, or bulk PBMC T cells (not recorded which). This chain joins TRBV30 and TRBJ2-1; the D call of TRBD1 rests on TCRdb alone, since no DNA is present to check it. The CDR3 region is CAWGPQGNEQFF.